This T cell receptor beta chain emerged from a study of blood T cell repertoires in COVID-19. Study context: The United States, Italy and Spain provided the acute and convalescent COVID-19 samples. T cells, B-cell-depleted T cells, or PBMCs provided the cDNA or gDNA that served as material.

In the study's own analysis: Estimates of nucleated cell counts were drawn from the amplification of reference gene primers. The assay was immunoSEQ multiplex PCR, and TCRdb's table has in-frame clones only and misses some. The DNA gave D and trimming, while V, J and clone size come from that table. The sample includes over 110,000 clones, approximately 84% of them seen just once. A few counts support this clone. V shed 5 bases and J 4 bases; nucleotides not matched to a gene: 4. This CDR3 comprises 13 residues. Per the germline V gene, CDR1 is SEHNR and CDR2 is FQNEAQ (reference sequence). Assignment of participants to cohorts was predicated upon participant-reported clinical history.

The source is a man in his forties or fifties in a cohort exposed to, infected with or recovered from COVID-19 (not recorded which). The sequencing input was PBMCs or T cells enriched from blood (not recorded which). The chain recombines TRBV7-9 with TRBJ2-7; the match to TRBD1 covers 8 bases. The DNA for the CDR3 is TGTGCCAGCAGCGCCAGGGGGCGGTACGAGCAGTACTTC. This translates into CASSARGRYEQYF.